This T cell receptor beta chain is drawn from a study of T cells after yellow fever vaccination. This clonotype appeared a few times. Study-wide results and limits: Peak timing came faster in the weaker secondary response, day 5 versus 15.

TCRdb used MiXCR to reprocess the 5' RACE reads, holding one entry per CDR3 protein. The table shows roughly 48,000 distinct CDR3 sequences, with 6.6% occurring only once. The receptor was derived from a man between 18 and 35 years old who received the YFV17D yellow fever vaccine. This material consisted of CD8+ T cells not binding an NS4B(214-222) dextramer, sorted from PBMCs, taken approximately 47 days after the first yellow fever vaccination.

CDR3 bases: TGCGCCAGCAGCCTCCAAGGTGGCAGGGCTGCAACTAATGAAAAACTGTTTTTT. It yields the protein CASSLQGGRAATNEKLFF. This rearrangement joins TRBV4-1 to TRBJ1-4; a weak D match, TRBD1 (5 bases). From germline, CDR1 is MGHRA and CDR2 YSYEKL. V was pared by 4 bases and J by 0 bases, with 18 bases between. There are 18 residues in the CDR3.